This is a list of T cell receptor beta chains from one sample in a study of blood T cell repertoires in COVID-19. Repertoires were generated with immunoSEQ multiplex PCR, while TCRdb's copy carries only in-frame clones and drops some. The sample includes tens of thousands of clones, 90% to 95% of them seen just once. The sequenced sample was peripheral blood. These receptors were collected from a woman of 80 years or more with acute or convalescent COVID-19. CDR3s include the opening cysteine and the closing phenylalanine or tryptophan. The D gene is left open where the match is weak. Not every row has a clone size; where given, it reads once, few, many or a size class.

TRBJ2-5	.	TRBV2	.	TGTGCCAGCACCTACAGGGAAACCCAAGAGACCCAGTACTTC	CASTYRETQETQYF
TRBJ2-7	TRBD2	TRBV4-3	once	TGCGCCAGCAGCCAAGATTTTAGCGGGTTCTACGAGCAGTACTTC	CASSQDFSGFYEQYF
TRBJ1-1	.	TRBV7-8	.	TGTGCCAGCAACGCACAAAGAATTTCGGGGGGGCTTAGTGAAGCTTTCTTT	CASNAQRISGGLSEAFF
TRBJ1-5	.	TRBV30	.	TGTGCCTGGAGTCGCGCCCTAGCTCCGAATCAGCCCCAGCATTTT	CAWSRALAPNQPQHF
TRBJ2-2	TRBD2	TRBV6-2/TRBV6-3	.	TGTGCCAGCAGTTACTCGAGTATTACTAGCGGGCTCACCGGGGAGCTGTTTTTT	CASSYSSITSGLTGELFF
TRBJ2-7	.	TRBV21-1	.	TGTGCCGCGAGGGGGCAGCGGCCCTACGAGCAGTACTTC	CAARGQRPYEQYF
TRBJ2-7	TRBD2	TRBV4-3	.	TGCGCCAGCAGCCATGGGTCCCTGCGGTGGCGGGGGGAGCAGTACTTC	CASSHGSLRWRGEQYF
TRBJ1-4	TRBD1	TRBV11-2	.	TGTGCCAGCAGCTCCGGACAGGGCGGGGAAAAACTGTTTTTT	CASSSGQGGEKLFF
TRBJ2-2	TRBD2	TRBV9	.	TGTGCCAGCAGCGTGGGAGGGACGGGGACCGGGGAGCTGTTTTTT	CASSVGGTGTGELFF
TRBJ2-1	TRBD2	TRBV5-1	.	TGCGCCAGCAGCTGGAGCGGGAGCCCCTACAATGAGCAGTTCTTC	CASSWSGSPYNEQFF
TRBJ1-2	TRBD1	TRBV19	.	TGTGCCAGTAGTATAGATCTGACAGGGCCCGGGGGCTACACCTTC	CASSIDLTGPGGYTF
TRBJ1-6	.	TRBV9	.	TGTGCCAGCAGCGAACGACAGGATTCACCCCTCCACTTT	CASSERQDSPLHF
TRBJ2-3	.	TRBV6-2/TRBV6-3	.	TGTGCCAGCAGTTTAAGCTCTAGTGGGACAGATACGCAGTATTTT	CASSLSSSGTDTQYF
TRBJ2-1	.	TRBV7-2	.	TGTGCCAGCAGCCAACATAAGGGGGAGCAGTTCTTC	CASSQHKGEQFF
TRBJ2-5	.	TRBV10-3	.	TGTGCCATCAGTGAGTCGGTACACTCCGGGGAGACCCAGTACTTC	CAISESVHSGETQYF
TRBJ2-1	TRBD1	TRBV4-1	.	TGCGCCAGCAGCCAAGGGCCTCTCAGGGGGCGGGGTTACAATGAGCAGTTCTTC	CASSQGPLRGRGYNEQFF
TRBJ1-4	.	TRBV10-2	.	TGCGCCAGCAGGGACAGAATAAATGAAAAACTGTTTTTT	CASRDRINEKLFF
TRBJ1-2	.	TRBV10-3	once	TGTGCCATCAGTGATCGGGGGAGAAGGGGCTACACCTTC	CAISDRGRRGYTF
TRBJ1-2	.	TRBV11-2	.	TGTGCCAGCAGCTTAGAGCCGGGGGGTGGCTACACCTTC	CASSLEPGGGYTF
TRBJ2-7	TRBD1	TRBV24-1	.	TGTGCCACCAGTGACACGGGACAGGGCGACTCCTACGAGCAGTACTTC	CATSDTGQGDSYEQYF
TRBJ2-7	.	TRBV27	.	.	CASCSAGRAGEQYF
TRBJ2-3	TRBD1	TRBV19	.	TGTGCCAGTAGTGGACAGGGGGTCGGCACAGATACGCAGTATTTT	CASSGQGVGTDTQYF
TRBJ2-7	.	TRBV7-9	few	TGTGCCAGCAGCCGAGACGGGGGAGCCCCCTACGAGCAGTACTTC	CASSRDGGAPYEQYF
TRBJ2-1	TRBD2	TRBV29-1	.	TGCAGCGCCCTTCTCCTGGCGGGAGGGGGGACTGAGCAGTTCTTC	CSALLLAGGGTEQFF
TRBJ2-7	TRBD2	TRBV4-1	medium-sized	TGCGCCAGCAGCCAGCTATTCCCCGGACTAGCGCCCCTCATGCGTGGCGAGCAGTACTTC	CASSQLFPGLAPLMRGEQYF
TRBJ1-2	TRBD1	TRBV18	.	TGTGCCAGCTCACCAGTATCAGGGGGACAGGGAAATGGCTACACCTTC	CASSPVSGGQGNGYTF
TRBJ1-2	.	TRBV19	.	TGTGCCAGCCGTGACCGGACAAGGGGTGGCTACACCTTC	CASRDRTRGGYTF
TRBJ2-7	TRBD2	TRBV3-1/TRBV3-2	.	TGTGCCAGCAGCCCACTAGCGTCCAGCTCGGGGGAGCAGTACTTC	CASSPLASSSGEQYF
TRBJ1-3	.	TRBV30	.	TGTGCCTGGAGTGCCAGGGTCAGAAACACCATATATTTT	CAWSARVRNTIYF
TRBJ2-2	TRBD2	TRBV19	.	TGTGCCAGTAGGGCGGGAGACCCAACCGGGGAGCTGTTTTTT	CASRAGDPTGELFF
TRBJ2-7	.	TRBV7-8	.	TGTGCCAGCAGCTTAGCGGGTCAGGCCTACGAGCAGTACTTC	CASSLAGQAYEQYF
TRBJ2-5	TRBD2	TRBV7-2	.	TGTGCCAGCAGCTTCGGACTAGCGGGAGTAGAGACCCAGTACTTC	CASSFGLAGVETQYF
TRBJ1-1	TRBD1	TRBV9	.	TGTGCCAGCAGCGTAGGCAGACAGGGGGGGAAGAACACTGAAGCTTTCTTT	CASSVGRQGGKNTEAFF
TRBJ2-5	TRBD2	TRBV5-5	.	TGTGCCAGCAGCCAAACTAGCGGACGATTACAAGAGACCCAGTACTTC	CASSQTSGRLQETQYF
TRBJ1-1	TRBD1	TRBV6-1	.	TGTGCCAGCAGTGTATTCCTAGGACAGGCCGACACTGAAGCTTTCTTT	CASSVFLGQADTEAFF
TRBJ2-1	.	TRBV27	.	TGTGCCAGCAGTCCCCCCCGAGACAGTTACTCCTACAATGAGCAGTTCTTC	CASSPPRDSYSYNEQFF
TRBJ2-1	TRBD2	TRBV5-1	.	TGCGCCAGCAGCTTGTTCCAGGCTAGCGGGAGGGGTAGATACAATGAGCAGTTCTTC	CASSLFQASGRGRYNEQFF
TRBJ1-3	TRBD1	TRBV7-9	.	TGTGCCAGCAGCCAATCCAGGGGGAGAAACACCATATATTTT	CASSQSRGRNTIYF
TRBJ2-1	TRBD2	TRBV19	.	TGTGCCAGTAGTATCCTCAGCGGGAGCCTCCAGTTCTTC	CASSILSGSLQFF
TRBJ2-1	TRBD2	TRBV5-1	.	TGCGCCAGCAGCGCTAGCGGGAGCTCCTACAATGAGCAGTTCTTC	CASSASGSSYNEQFF
TRBJ2-7	TRBD1	TRBV30	.	TGTGCCGCGGACAGGGGTTTAGTGGAGCAGTACTTC	CAADRGLVEQYF
TRBJ1-5	.	TRBV2	.	TGTGCCAGCAGAGTGGAGAGCATAGGCAATCAGCCCCAGCATTTT	CASRVESIGNQPQHF
TRBJ2-5	.	TRBV12-3/TRBV12-4	once	TGTGCCAGCGGCAGGGATTGGGAGACCCAGTACTTC	CASGRDWETQYF
TRBJ1-4	.	TRBV28	.	TGTGCCAGCAGTTTCGAGGGTATTGGGGAAAAACTGTTTTTT	CASSFEGIGEKLFF
TRBJ1-2	TRBD1	TRBV25-1	once	TGTGCCAGCAGTGAGGGACAGAACTATGGCTACACCTTC	CASSEGQNYGYTF
TRBJ2-5	TRBD2	TRBV5-1	.	TGCGCCAGCAGCTTGGCGGGAGGGCGAGAGACCCAGTACTTC	CASSLAGGRETQYF
TRBJ1-1	TRBD1	TRBV7-3	.	TGTGCCAGCAGCGAACGACAGGGCCCGGTGACTGAAGCTTTCTTT	CASSERQGPVTEAFF
TRBJ1-2	TRBD1	TRBV28	.	TGTGCCAGCAGTTCCACGGGACAGGGGGCCTATGGCTACACCTTC	CASSSTGQGAYGYTF
TRBJ2-4	TRBD2	TRBV19	.	TGTGCCAGTAGTATAGCGGGAGGAGGGTTAAACATTCAGTACTTC	CASSIAGGGLNIQYF
TRBJ2-7	.	TRBV30	.	TGTGCCTGGAGATCAGCAGGGGATCGGAACGAGCAGTACTTC	CAWRSAGDRNEQYF
TRBJ2-7	.	TRBV5-8	.	TGTGCCAGCAGCCCACAAGACTACGAGCAGTACTTC	CASSPQDYEQYF
TRBJ2-3	TRBD2	TRBV10-3	.	TGTGCCATCAGTGGACTAGCAGCGGAACGCACAGATACGCAGTATTTT	CAISGLAAERTDTQYF
TRBJ1-2	TRBD1	TRBV2	.	TGTGCCAGCACCTCGGACAGGGGCTATGGCTACACCTTC	CASTSDRGYGYTF